These 20 T cell receptor beta chains originate from one sample sequenced in a study of regulatory T cells in long-lasting Graves disease. Arm-PCR of CDR3 regions with iRepertoire HTBI primers generated TCR beta libraries. TCRdb fed the multiplex PCR reads into MiXCR, producing one record per CDR3 protein. The data hold approximately 350,000 distinct CDR3 sequences, with 15% to 20% observed a single time. Time point in this sample: newly diagnosed GD, antithyroid drugs for less than 3 months. Extracted RNA from PBMCs served as the source of the TCR library. The data also belong to a second study, concerning T cells in Graves' hyperthyroidism and ophthalmopathy.

The sample consisted of peripheral blood mononuclear cells (PBMCs), taken at new diagnosis, from a patient treated with antithyroid drugs. Every receptor here comes from a woman aged 18-29 years with Graves disease.

On this clonotype itself: A much more abundant neighbour one base away suggests this may be a read error. J is TRBJ1-1 and V is TRBV6-5, with a weak D call TRBD1 (5 bases). The CDR3 has 22 amino acids. V dropped 8 bases and J dropped 8 bases, with 45 bases sitting between them. Per germline, CDR1 MNHEY and CDR2 SVGAGI. The CDR3 DNA sequence: TGTGCCAGCGGTTTCCCCGGGGGTCCTGCCCCCCAAAGAATCTCGGCCCCGGAGGAAGCTTTCTTT. This gives the protein CASGFPGGPAPQRISAPEEAFF.

This clonotype turned up a few times. V and J are TRBV12-3 or TRBV12-4 and TRBJ2-5, with 8 bases lining up with TRBD1. Trimming removed 1 base from V and 3 bases from J; junction bases left unmatched: 4. The CDR3 is made up of 15 amino acids. The CDR3, as DNA: TGTGCCAGCAGTTTAGAACGGACAGGGAAAGAGACCCAGTACTTC. Translated, it gives CASSLERTGKETQYF.

This clonotype has a handful of counts. The chain couples TRBV28 to TRBJ1-2, with TRBD1 matching 7 bases. Per the germline V gene, CDR1 is MDHEN and CDR2 is SYDVKM. Germline trimming cut 5 bases from V and 3 bases from J; bases unmatched to any gene: 3. This CDR3 contains 13 residues. The DNA of the CDR3 is TGTGCCAGCAGTGAACAGGGGTACTATGGCTACACCTTC. Residues: CASSEQGYYGYTF.

A note on this clonotype: Just one base apart from a much larger clone, this may be a read error. The J gene is TRBJ2-1, the V gene TRBV20-1, with 7 nucleotides matching TRBD2. CDR1 is DFQATT and CDR2 is SNEGSKA in the germline V gene (reference sequence). The CDR3 loop spans 14 amino acids. The V gene end was trimmed by 5 bases and the J gene end by 4 bases; junction bases not matched to a gene: 8. Here the CDR3 reads CSAPRPAGYNEQFF. CDR3 bases: TGCAGTGCTCCGAGACCAGCGGGATACAATGAGCAGTTCTTC.

Points on this clonotype: At one end, the junction sequence differs from germline, possibly due to a read error. The chain recombines TRBV28 with TRBJ1-4; no clear D. This CDR3 is 19 amino acids long. Germline V lookup: CDR1 MDHEN, CDR2 SYDVKM. CDR3 sequence reads: CASSFPASLQASTNENLFF. For the CDR3, the DNA is TGTGCCAGCAGTTTCCCAGCGTCACTGCAGGCATCGACTAATGAAAATCTGTTTTTT.

The chain links TRBV5-1 to TRBJ2-3, with 10 positions matching TRBD2. This CDR3 is 16 amino acids long. The germline V gene has CDR1 SGHRS and CDR2 YFSETQ. With V trimmed by 1 base and J by 1 base, 3 bases remained unmatched. CDR3 amino acids: CASSLITSGGTDTQYF. As DNA, the CDR3 is TGCGCCAGCAGCTTGATCACTAGCGGGGGCACAGATACGCAGTATTTT.

This clonotype was seen at least ten times. This sequence joins TRBV11-2 and TRBJ2-7, with 8 bases that match TRBD1. This CDR3 comprises 15 residues. V was pared by 1 base and J by 1 base, with 3 bases of the junction left unmatched. CDR1 and CDR2 from the germline V gene are SGHAT and FQNNGV. The CDR3 region has the DNA TGTGCCAGCAGCTTAGGGGACAGGTCTTCCTACGAGCAGTACTTC. It is translated as CASSLGDRSSYEQYF.

The genes are TRBV3-1 and TRBJ2-3, with D perhaps TRBD2 (6 bases). The germline CDR1 and CDR2 sequences are LGHDT and YNNKEL (reference sequence). The CDR3 totals 14 residues. V was cut by 2 bases and J by 5 bases, with 11 bases left in between. CDR3 loop: CASSQTRLVDTQYF. The CDR3 bases are TGTGCCAGCAGCCAAACCCGACTAGTAGATACGCAGTATTTT.

This clonotype was counted at least ten times. This chain connects TRBV30 to TRBJ1-2; TRBD1 matches 10 bases. The CDR3 totals 16 residues. J was trimmed by 6 bases and V by 0 bases; bases with no gene match: 10. Germline V gene sequence: CDR1 GTSNPN, CDR2 SVGIG (reference sequence). The CDR3 sequence is CAWSVLLGQGIDGYTF. CDR3 bases: TGTGCCTGGAGTGTACTCCTGGGACAGGGGATTGATGGCTACACCTTC.

This clonotype was seen a handful of times. The rearrangement joins TRBV28 to TRBJ2-4; possibly TRBD1 for D (5 bases). This CDR3 has 15 residues. Germline CDR1 reads MDHEN; CDR2 reads SYDVKM. Trimming shortened V by 1 base and J by 6 bases, and 13 bases separated the two germline ends. CDR3 in DNA: TGTGCCAGCAGTTTATCCCAAGGGGCGCTAAACATTCAGTACTTC. It codes for CASSLSQGALNIQYF.

This clonotype was seen repeatedly, ten times or more. The chain joins TRBV20-1 to TRBJ2-3; TRBD1 or TRBD2 may be the D gene (6 bases each). Germline-derived CDR1 and CDR2 are DFQATT and SNEGSKA (reference sequence). The V end was cut by 0 bases, the J end by 3 bases, with 16 bases between. The CDR3 is 16 residues long. The CDR3 sequence is CSARDPGPGATDTQYF. As DNA, the CDR3 is TGCAGTGCTAGAGACCCGGGCCCGGGGGCGACAGATACGCAGTATTTT.

This clonotype was counted many times. The CDR3 DNA reads TGTGCCAGCAGCCCAAAACGGACAGGGCCTAATGAAAAACTGTTTTTT. The encoded protein is CASSPKRTGPNEKLFF. The rearrangement links TRBV7-8 to TRBJ1-4; 8 nucleotides line up with TRBD1. The CDR3 is made up of 16 amino acids. Germline V gene sequence: CDR1 SGHVS, CDR2 FQNEAQ. J lost 3 bases, V lost 5 bases, and 8 bases had no gene match.

This sequence joins TRBV6-1 and TRBJ1-6, with 9 bases identical to TRBD1. The CDR3 sequence is 15 residues long. V lost 2 bases, J lost 9 bases, and 5 bases stayed unmatched. Germline CDR1 is MNHNS and CDR2 is SASEGT. The CDR3 DNA reads as TGTGCCAGCAGTGAAATGGGACAGGGTGCTTCACCCCTCCACTTT. Translated: CASSEMGQGASPLHF.

CDR3 in DNA: TGCGCCAGCAGGTTCGTGGGGCAAGAGACCCAGTACTTC. It yields the protein CASRFVGQETQYF. The rearrangement uses TRBV5-1 and TRBJ2-5, with no clear D. V lost 5 bases and J lost 2, with 10 bases in between. Per germline, CDR1 SGHRS and CDR2 YFSETQ. The CDR3 covers 13 residues.

This chain links TRBV4-1 with TRBJ1-5, with no clear D. The CDR3 spans 16 residues. Looked up from germline, CDR1 is MGHRA and CDR2 is YSYEKL. Deletions cut 2 bases from V and 2 bases from J, with 13 bases between. CDR3 DNA: TGCGCCAGCAGCCAACCTATCGGGCAGGGCAATCAGCCCCAGCATTTT. It is translated as CASSQPIGQGNQPQHF.

This clonotype has just a few counts. The genes are TRBV4-1 and TRBJ1-2; D ambiguous. With 1 base removed from V and 3 bases from J, the gap between germline ends came to 18 bases. This CDR3 is 17 amino acids long. Germline lookup yields CDR1 MGHRA and CDR2 YSYEKL. The CDR3 DNA follows: TGCGCCAGCAGCCAAGGGCGCAATACTATAACTCACTATGGCTACACCTTC. It is translated as CASSQGRNTITHYGYTF.

The J gene is TRBJ2-1, the V gene TRBV18, with 9 bases identical to TRBD1. Judging by the DNA end, TRBJ2-5 fits better; the J call may be wrong. The germline gives CDR1 KGHSH, CDR2 LQKENI. CDR3 length: 15 amino acids. Written as DNA, the CDR3 is TGTGCCAGCTCATCCGGGACAGGGATCGGAGAGACCCAGTACTTC. Its protein product is CASSSGTGIGETQYF.

This clonotype has a count of ten or more. The rearrangement links TRBV7-9 to TRBJ2-1, with 8 bases lining up with TRBD2. Germline CDR1 SEHNR, CDR2 FQNEAQ (reference sequence). J lost 9 bases, V lost 4 bases, and 14 bases had no gene match. This CDR3 comprises 16 residues. CDR3 DNA sequence: TGTGCCAGCAGCTCCGCGCGGGGGGTGCCTCGGGGTGAGCAGTTCTTC. Encoded protein: CASSSARGVPRGEQFF. The full variable domain, with the rest looked up from reference TRBV7-9 and TRBJ2-1, is DTGVSQNPRHKITKRGQNVTFRCDPISEHNRLYWYRQTLGQGPEFLTYFQNEAQLEKSRLLSDRFSAERPKGSFSTLEIQRTEQGDSAMYLCASSSARGVPRGEQFFGPGTRLTVL.

This clonotype was seen many times. The chain uses TRBV20-1 and TRBJ1-1, with D hard to call. The length of the CDR3 is 13 residues. Germline CDR1 DFQATT, CDR2 SNEGSKA (reference sequence). The V and J ends lost 6 bases and 0 bases respectively, with 11 bases between them. The CDR3 nucleotides read TGCAGTGCCAGGAGCGACATGAACACTGAAGCTTTCTTT. It yields the protein CSARSDMNTEAFF.

The chain uses TRBV30 and TRBJ2-1; D is uncertain. Germline-derived CDR1 and CDR2 are GTSNPN and SVGIG (reference sequence). V lost 3 bases, J lost 0 bases, and 18 bases lay in between. The CDR3 covers 17 residues. The CDR3 region is CAWSSTSPLSSYNEQFF. CDR3 DNA sequence: TGTGCCTGGAGCTCAACCTCTCCTCTCAGCTCCTACAATGAGCAGTTCTTC.